This entry concerns a single TCR beta chain. Its target is unknown. The germline V gene encodes CDR1 SGHNT and CDR2 YYREEE (reference sequence). The germline V and J ends were trimmed by 3 bases and 8 bases, with 27 bases remaining between them. CDR3 length: 18 residues. The record originates from a study of early stage breast cancer tumors. Study information: About 70% of the 16 invasive tumors were ER+, PR+ and HER2-. Findings of the study overall: Commonly generated sequences made up most enriched TCRB sequences shared between patients. Blood repertoires resembled normal breast more than tumor.

Profiled with immunoSEQ multiplex PCR; TCRdb holds only in-frame clones, not every one. In the table there are about 25,000 clones, roughly two thirds of which are singletons. The receptor was derived from a person aged 55 to 75 with breast cancer. The sample was breast tumor tissue. V gene TRBV5-4 combines with J gene TRBJ2-1, with D perhaps TRBD2 (6 bases). CDR3 amino acids: CASSWARGGIGEEYEQFF. In DNA form, the CDR3 reads TGTGCCAGCAGCTGGGCTAGAGGAGGAATAGGGGAGGAATATGAGCAGTTCTTC.